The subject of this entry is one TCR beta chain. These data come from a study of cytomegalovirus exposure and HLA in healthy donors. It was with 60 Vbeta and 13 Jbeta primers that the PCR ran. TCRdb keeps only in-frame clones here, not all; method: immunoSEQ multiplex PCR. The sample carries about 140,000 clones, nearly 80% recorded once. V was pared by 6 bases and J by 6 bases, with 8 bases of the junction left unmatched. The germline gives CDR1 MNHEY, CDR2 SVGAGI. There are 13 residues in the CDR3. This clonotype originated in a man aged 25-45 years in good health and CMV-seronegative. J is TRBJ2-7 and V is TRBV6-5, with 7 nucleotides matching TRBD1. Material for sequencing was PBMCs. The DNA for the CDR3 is TGTGCCAGCAGCCTTAGACAGGGTCTCGAGCAGTACTTC. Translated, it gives CASSLRQGLEQYF.